This note documents a single T cell receptor (beta chain) sequence. The data stem from a study of blood T cells in healthy people across ages. Alongside a J-beta primer mix, a sample-barcoded 5' primer served in a second PCR lasting about 7 to 11 cycles. TCRdb re-analysed the 5' RACE reads in MiXCR, keeping a single row per CDR3 protein. This sample has about 570,000 distinct CDR3 sequences, with around 27% found just once. These data were also filed under a second study, of T cells of mothers and their children.

Sequenced sample: blood. This receptor was taken from a boy aged 2-15 years in good health.

CDR3 residues: CASSLVGGTGAYNEQFF. The DNA for the CDR3 is TGTGCCAGCAGCTTAGTAGGGGGGACAGGGGCCTACAATGAGCAGTTCTTC. The rearrangement links TRBV7-2 to TRBJ2-5; TRBD1 agrees at 10 bases. With the DNA end fitting TRBJ2-1 better, the J assignment may be wrong. CDR3 length: 17 residues. Looked up from germline, CDR1 is SGHTA and CDR2 is FQGNSA.